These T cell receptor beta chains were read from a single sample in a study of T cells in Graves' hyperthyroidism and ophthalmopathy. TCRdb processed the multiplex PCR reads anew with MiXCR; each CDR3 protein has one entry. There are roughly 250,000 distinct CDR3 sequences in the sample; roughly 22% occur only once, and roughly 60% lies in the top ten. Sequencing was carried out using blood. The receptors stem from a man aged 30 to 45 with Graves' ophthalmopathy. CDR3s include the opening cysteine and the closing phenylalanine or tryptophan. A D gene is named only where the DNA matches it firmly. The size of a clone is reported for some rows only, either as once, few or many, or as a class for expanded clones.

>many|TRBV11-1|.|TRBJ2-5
CASSFRVMETQYF
TGTGCCAGCAGCTTTAGGGTTATGGAGACCCAGTACTTC
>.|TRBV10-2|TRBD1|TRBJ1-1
CASRTGYLNTEAFF
TGCGCCAGCAGGACAGGGTACCTGAACACTGAAGCTTTCTTT
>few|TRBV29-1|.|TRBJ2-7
CSVEDTRSYEQYF
TGCAGCGTTGAGGACACCCGCTCCTACGAGCAGTACTTC
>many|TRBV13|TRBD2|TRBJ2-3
CASSLGTSGRHTQYF
TGTGCCAGCAGCTTAGGGACTAGCGGGAGGCATACGCAGTATTTT
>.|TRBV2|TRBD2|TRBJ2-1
CASNEFWPGLAVNEQFF
TGTGCCAGCAATGAATTTTGGCCGGGACTAGCGGTGAATGAGCAGTTCTTC
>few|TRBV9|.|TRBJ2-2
CASSVVETRNTGELFF
TGTGCCAGCAGCGTAGTTGAGACTCGGAACACCGGGGAGCTGTTTTTT
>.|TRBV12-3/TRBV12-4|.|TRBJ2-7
CASRASWGSYEQYF
TGTGCCAGCAGGGCCTCTTGGGGGAGTTACGAGCAGTACTTC
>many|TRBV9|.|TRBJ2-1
CASSVEDNEQFF
TGTGCCAGCAGCGTAGAGGACAATGAGCAGTTCTTC
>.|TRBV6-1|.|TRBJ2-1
CASLKSFNEQFF
TGTGCTAGCCTTAAGAGTTTCAATGAGCAGTTCTTC
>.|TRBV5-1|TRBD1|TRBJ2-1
CASSLGGQGWRERGNEQFF
TGCGCCAGCAGCTTGGGAGGACAGGGTTGGCGGGAAAGGGGCAATGAGCAGTTCTTC
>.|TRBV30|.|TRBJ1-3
CAWSGHRTGNTIYF
TGTGCCTGGAGTGGACATCGAACTGGAAACACCATATATTTT
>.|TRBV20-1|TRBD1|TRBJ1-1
CSARKGQPMNTEAFF
TGCAGTGCTAGAAAGGGACAGCCGATGAACACTGAAGCTTTCTTT
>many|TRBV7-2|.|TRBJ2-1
CASSLAMEQFF
TGTGCCAGCAGCTTAGCCATGGAGCAGTTCTTC
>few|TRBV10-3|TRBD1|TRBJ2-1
CAIRGQGPSSYNEQFF
TGTGCCATCAGGGGACAGGGGCCAAGCTCCTACAATGAGCAGTTCTTC
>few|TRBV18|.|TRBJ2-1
CASSPLRWNEQFF
TGTGCCAGCTCACCACTGAGGTGGAATGAGCAGTTCTTC
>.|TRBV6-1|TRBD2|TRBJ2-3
CASRSGRAGTDTQYF
TGTGCCAGCCGTAGCGGGAGGGCCGGGACAGATACGCAGTATTTT
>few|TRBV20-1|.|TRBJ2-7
CSAGLRYEQYF
TGCAGTGCTGGTCTTCGGTACGAGCAGTACTTC
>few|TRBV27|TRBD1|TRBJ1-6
CASSSRQGGSPLHF
TGTGCCAGCAGTTCAAGACAGGGGGGATCACCCCTCCACTTT
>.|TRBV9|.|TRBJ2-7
CASSVVFQGPDYEQYF
TGTGCCAGCAGCGTAGTCTTTCAGGGGCCGGACTACGAGCAGTACTTC
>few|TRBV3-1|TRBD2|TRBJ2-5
CASTSGTETQYF
TGTGCCAGTACTAGCGGGACGGAGACCCAGTACTTC
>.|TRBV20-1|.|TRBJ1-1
CSARGVSNTEAFF
TGCAGTGCTAGGGGGGTTAGCAACACTGAAGCTTTCTTT
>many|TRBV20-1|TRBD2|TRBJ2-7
CSARGWLAGDYEQYF
TGCAGTGCTAGAGGGTGGCTAGCGGGAGACTACGAGCAGTACTTC
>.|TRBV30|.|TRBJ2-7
CAWSGVRGLGEQYF
TGTGCCTGGAGTGGGGTTCGGGGATTGGGAGAGCAGTACTTC
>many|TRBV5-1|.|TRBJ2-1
CASSLNGRRSYNEQFF
TGCGCCAGCAGCTTAAACGGGAGACGCTCCTACAATGAGCAGTTCTTC
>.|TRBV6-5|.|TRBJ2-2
CASRTRPGLNTGELFF
TGTGCCAGCAGGACTCGACCGGGACTTAACACCGGGGAGCTGTTTTTT
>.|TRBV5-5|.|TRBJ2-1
CASSFGAGEQFF
TGCGCCAGCAGCTTCGGGGCCGGTGAGCAGTTCTTC
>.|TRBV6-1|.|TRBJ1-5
CASSLSPTGLPQHF
TGTGCCAGCAGTCTCTCTCCAACAGGGCTGCCCCAGCATTTT
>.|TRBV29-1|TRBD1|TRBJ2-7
CSAKSRDRGDHFYEQYF
TGCAGCGCCAAATCCCGGGACAGGGGAGACCATTTCTACGAGCAGTACTTC
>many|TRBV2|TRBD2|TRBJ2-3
CASSGTSGSSADTQYF
TGTGCCAGCAGTGGAACTAGCGGGAGTAGCGCAGATACGCAGTATTTT
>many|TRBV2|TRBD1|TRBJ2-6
CASRAGQGAYSGANVLTF
TGTGCCAGCAGGGCCGGACAGGGGGCATACTCTGGGGCCAACGTCCTGACTTTC
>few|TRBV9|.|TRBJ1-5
CASSARDTFTQPQHF
TGTGCCAGCAGCGCCCGGGACACCTTCACTCAGCCCCAGCATTTT
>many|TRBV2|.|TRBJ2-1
CASSRSGVGEQFF
TGTGCCAGCTCGCGGTCCGGGGTTGGAGAGCAGTTCTTC
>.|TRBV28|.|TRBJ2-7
CASSLNSLIYEQYF
TGTGCCAGCAGTTTAAACTCCCTTATCTACGAGCAGTACTTC
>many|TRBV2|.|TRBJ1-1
CASSEQAGFTEAFF
TGTGCCAGCAGTGAACAGGCGGGGTTCACTGAAGCTTTCTTT
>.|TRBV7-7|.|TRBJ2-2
CASSPFGGANTGELFF
TGTGCTAGCAGCCCATTCGGGGGCGCGAACACCGGGGAGCTGTTTTTT
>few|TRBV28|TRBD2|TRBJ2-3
CASSSVGAGGAPGQYF
TGTGCCAGCAGTTCTGTCGGAGCGGGAGGAGCTCCGGGGCAGTATTTT
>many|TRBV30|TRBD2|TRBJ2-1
CAGGPRRGTYNEQFF
TGTGCCGGGGGACCCAGGCGGGGGACCTACAATGAGCAGTTCTTC
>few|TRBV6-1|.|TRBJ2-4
CASSETPAGSKEDIQYF
TGTGCCAGCAGTGAAACCCCGGCAGGAAGCAAGGAAGACATTCAGTACTTC
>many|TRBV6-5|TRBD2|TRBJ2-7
CASSSGTSGRNEQYF
TGTGCCAGCAGTTCCGGGACTAGCGGGAGAAACGAGCAGTACTTC
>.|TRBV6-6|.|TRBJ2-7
CASSYSSSANLHEQYF
TGTGCCAGCAGTTACTCCTCCTCGGCGAACCTCCACGAGCAGTACTTC
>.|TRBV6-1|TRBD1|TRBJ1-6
CASRDRGPNSPLHF
TGTGCCAGCAGAGACAGGGGGCCTAATTCACCCCTCCACTTT
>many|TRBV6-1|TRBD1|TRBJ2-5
CASSVSGTGVQETQYF
TGTGCCAGCAGTGTCTCCGGGACAGGGGTTCAAGAGACCCAGTACTTC
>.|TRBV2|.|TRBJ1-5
CASSEGVRSNQPQHF
TGTGCCAGCAGTGAGGGGGTCCGGAGCAATCAGCCCCAGCATTTT
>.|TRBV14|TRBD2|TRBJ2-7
CASSQGDYAGEQYF
TGTGCCAGCAGCCAAGGGGACTATGCTGGGGAGCAGTACTTC
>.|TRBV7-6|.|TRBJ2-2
CASSLITSTSGELFF
TGTGCCAGCAGCTTAATTACTAGCACGAGCGGGGAGCTGTTTTTT
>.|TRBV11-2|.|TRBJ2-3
CASSLRREDTQYF
TGTGCCAGCAGCTTACGTCGGGAAGATACGCAGTATTTT
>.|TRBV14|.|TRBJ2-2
CASSQLSTGELFF
TGTGCCAGCAGCCAGCTCTCCACCGGGGAGCTGTTTTTT
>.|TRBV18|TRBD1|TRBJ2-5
CASSPGTGSKETQYF
TGTGCCAGCTCACCCGGGACAGGGTCGAAAGAGACCCAGTACTTC
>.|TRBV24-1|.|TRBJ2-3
CATSDNKRIKVDTQYF
TGTGCCACCAGTGATAATAAGAGGATTAAGGTGGATACGCAGTATTTT
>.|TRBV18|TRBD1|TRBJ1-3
CASSPPPGTGAGNTIYF
TGTGCCAGCTCACCACCTCCCGGGACAGGGGCTGGAAACACCATATATTTT
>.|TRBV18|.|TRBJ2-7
CASSPYGELEQYF
TGTGCCAGCTCACCGTATGGGGAATTGGAGCAGTACTTC
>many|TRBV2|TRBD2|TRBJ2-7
CASKGTSGIYEQYF
TGTGCCAGCAAAGGGACTAGCGGGATATACGAGCAGTACTTC
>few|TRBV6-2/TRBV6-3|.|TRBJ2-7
CASSKERGSIYEQYF
TGTGCCAGCAGTAAGGAGAGGGGGTCGATCTACGAGCAGTACTTC
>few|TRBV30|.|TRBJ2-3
CAWDNQGMGDTQYF
TGTGCCTGGGATAATCAGGGTATGGGAGATACGCAGTATTTT